Following are 17 T cell receptor beta chains from one sample sequenced in a study of cytomegalovirus exposure and HLA in healthy donors. Primers for the PCR totalled 60 Vbeta and 13 Jbeta. Measured with immunoSEQ multiplex PCR; TCRdb has only the in-frame clones, and not every one. The table lists around 150,000 clones, about 85% of them singletons. Sample: PBMCs. These TCRs come from a man younger than 35 in good health and CMV-seropositive.

The J gene is TRBJ1-1, the V gene TRBV19, with TRBD1 matching over 8 bases. There are 14 residues in the CDR3. CDR1 is LNHDA, CDR2 SQIVND, per germline (reference sequence). The V gene end was trimmed by 3 bases and the J gene end by 3 bases; junction bases not matched to a gene: 3. CDR3: CASSITGGYTEAFF. CDR3 DNA sequence: TGTGCCAGTAGTATCACAGGGGGTTACACTGAAGCTTTCTTT. The full variable domain, with the rest looked up from reference TRBV19 and TRBJ1-1, is DGGITQSPKYLFRKEGQNVTLSCEQNLNHDAMYWYRQDPGQGLRLIYYSQIVNDFQKGDIAEGYSVSREKKESFPLTVTSAQKNPTAFYLCASSITGGYTEAFFGQGTRLTVV.

A single count supports this clone. This chain joins TRBV20-1 and TRBJ2-5; no firm D call. CDR3 length equals 10 residues. Germline V gives CDR1 DFQATT, CDR2 SNEGSKA (reference sequence). Trimming pared 6 bases from V and 3 bases from J, leaving 5 bases between. For the CDR3, the DNA is TGCAGTGCGTATAAAGAGACCCAGTACTTC. It is translated as CSAYKETQYF.

This chain joins TRBV18 and TRBJ1-1; D is unclear. The germline V gene encodes CDR1 KGHSH and CDR2 LQKENI. The V end lost 2 bases, the J end lost 1 base, and 11 bases lay between the germline ends. The CDR3 runs to 15 residues. CDR3 sequence (DNA): TGTGCCAGCTCACCATTCTCGGTTAAGAACACTGAAGCTTTCTTT. Residues: CASSPFSVKNTEAFF.

The chain combines TRBV5-6 with TRBJ1-2, with TRBD1 identical over 7 bases. V was pared by 5 bases and J by 0 bases, with 10 bases of the junction left unmatched. CDR1 and CDR2 (germline): SGHDT, YYEEEE. The CDR3 contains 16 residues. CDR3 protein: CASSRDSLLANYGYTF. The CDR3 DNA reads TGTGCCAGCAGTCGGGACAGTTTGCTAGCTAACTATGGCTACACCTTC.

The chain links TRBV15 to TRBJ1-5; D perhaps matches TRBD1 (6 bases). CDR3 length: 15 amino acids. Germline CDR1 is LNHNV and CDR2 is YYDKDF (reference sequence). Trimming left V 5 bases short and J 0 bases short, with 11 bases between. In DNA, the CDR3 is TGTGCCACCAGCGGGAGACAGGTTAGCAATCAGCCCCAGCATTTT. Its protein product is CATSGRQVSNQPQHF.

This chain connects TRBV19 to TRBJ1-6; D is unresolved. Germline V gene lookup returns CDR1 LNHDA and CDR2 SQIVND (reference sequence). The V and J ends lost 6 bases and 6 bases respectively, with 6 bases between them. The CDR3 has 12 amino acids. The CDR3 is CASRAANSPLHF. The CDR3 DNA follows: TGTGCCAGTAGGGCCGCTAATTCACCCCTCCACTTT.

This sequence joins TRBV27 and TRBJ1-5; TRBD1 agrees at 8 bases. This CDR3 region has 15 residues. Germline lookup yields CDR1 MNHEY and CDR2 SMNVEV (reference sequence). V trimming: 4 bases; J trimming: 0 bases; junction bases outside the gene matches: 2. This chain's CDR3 is CASSSRGHSNQPQHF. Written as DNA, the CDR3 is TGTGCCAGCAGTTCCAGGGGGCATAGCAATCAGCCCCAGCATTTT.

The V and J genes are TRBV29-1 and TRBJ1-1; a possible D gene is TRBD1 (5 bases). V shed 4 bases and J shed 5 bases, with 17 bases lying between them. Germline V gene sequence: CDR1 SQVTM, CDR2 ANQGSEA. The CDR3 contains 14 residues. For the CDR3, the DNA is TGCAGCGTTGTAAGGGACCCGGGGGGGACTGAAGCTTTCTTT. This codes for CSVVRDPGGTEAFF.

The chain employs TRBV5-1 and TRBJ2-3; no reliable D call. Per the germline V gene, CDR1 is SGHRS and CDR2 is YFSETQ. The ends were cut back, 1 base at V and 0 bases at J, with 12 bases in the middle. This CDR3 is built from 16 residues. CDR3 sequence (DNA): TGCGCCAGCAGCTTGACACCGTTTCCTAGCACAGATACGCAGTATTTT. Protein: CASSLTPFPSTDTQYF.

This clone was observed a handful of times. The chain carries TRBV6-5 and TRBJ2-7; D perhaps matches TRBD2 (5 bases). Per the germline V gene, CDR1 is MNHEY and CDR2 is SVGAGI. This CDR3 has 14 amino acids. Trimming pared 5 bases from V and 4 bases from J, leaving 15 bases between. CDR3 bases: TGTGCCAGCAGTAACAGCGGTTGGGTGTACGAGCAGTACTTC. Residues: CASSNSGWVYEQYF.

The chain couples TRBV6-5 to TRBJ1-1, with D hard to call. Germline lookup yields CDR1 MNHEY and CDR2 SVGAGI. V was pared by 8 bases and J by 6 bases, with 16 bases between. CDR3 length equals 13 residues. CDR3: CASHRGLNAEAFF. The CDR3, as DNA: TGTGCCAGCCACCGGGGTCTAAACGCTGAAGCTTTCTTT.

V usage is TRBV28 and J usage is TRBJ1-3; TRBD1 agrees at 7 bases. V shed 3 bases, J shed 0 bases, and the junction held 2 bases outside the gene matches. Per germline, CDR1 MDHEN and CDR2 SYDVKM. The CDR3 consists of 15 residues. The CDR3 region is CASSFSGGSGNTIYF. The DNA of the CDR3 is TGTGCCAGCAGTTTCTCAGGGGGCTCTGGAAACACCATATATTTT.

CDR3 in amino acids: CASNQAGWTEAFF. The CDR3 DNA reads as TGTGCCAGCAACCAGGCTGGGTGGACTGAAGCTTTCTTT. The chain uses TRBV7-2 and TRBJ1-1, with D unclear. V lost 7 bases, J lost 5 bases, and 14 bases lay in between. Germline values: CDR1 SGHTA, CDR2 FQGNSA. CDR3 length equals 13 residues. Combining the CDR3 with reference TRBV7-2 and TRBJ1-1 gives the whole variable domain GAGVSQSPSNKVTEKGKDVELRCDPISGHTALYWYRQSLGQGLEFLIYFQGNSAPDKSGLPSDRFSAERTGGSVSTLTIQRTQQEDSAVYLCASNQAGWTEAFFGQGTRLTVV.

The rearrangement links TRBV10-3 to TRBJ1-3, with TRBD1 identical over 7 bases. The CDR3 is made up of 14 amino acids. V dropped 9 bases and J dropped 2; count of bases not matched to a gene: 7. In germline, CDR1 is ENHRY, CDR2 SYGVKD. CDR3 bases: TGTGCCATGGATCAGGGGGTGGCTGGAAACACCATATATTTT. The encoded protein is CAMDQGVAGNTIYF.

The chain uses TRBV7-2 and TRBJ1-2; tentative D call: TRBD1 (5 bases). Germline CDR1 reads SGHTA; CDR2 reads FQGNSA. There are 16 residues in the CDR3. The V and J ends lost 1 base and 9 bases respectively, with 21 bases between them. This CDR3 reads CASSLDQQVVGGRYTF. As DNA, the CDR3 is TGTGCCAGCAGCTTAGACCAACAGGTCGTGGGTGGACGCTACACCTTC.

Concerning this clone: Germline and junction disagree at one end, which may indicate a read error. CDR3 residues: CASSLMAGSPDTQYF. CDR3 DNA sequence: TGTGCTAGCAGCCTAATGGCGGGGTCCCCAGATACGCAGTATTTT. The chain links TRBV7-7 to TRBJ2-3, with TRBD2 as a possible D gene (6 bases). The CDR3 extends over 15 amino acids. CDR1 is SSHAT, CDR2 FNYEAQ, per germline (reference sequence).

This clone was seen a single time. Additional DNA sequences in this sample encode the identical CDR3. The J gene is TRBJ2-1, the V gene TRBV19, with 8 bases fitting TRBD2. This CDR3 has 15 amino acids. With 6 bases clipped from V and 15 bases from J, the junction kept 19 bases outside the gene matches. The germline gives CDR1 LNHDA, CDR2 SQIVND (reference sequence). The CDR3 bases are TGTGCCAGTAGGCGTACGTGGACTAGCAGAGAGGAAGGGTTCTTC. It specifies CASRRTWTSREEGFF.